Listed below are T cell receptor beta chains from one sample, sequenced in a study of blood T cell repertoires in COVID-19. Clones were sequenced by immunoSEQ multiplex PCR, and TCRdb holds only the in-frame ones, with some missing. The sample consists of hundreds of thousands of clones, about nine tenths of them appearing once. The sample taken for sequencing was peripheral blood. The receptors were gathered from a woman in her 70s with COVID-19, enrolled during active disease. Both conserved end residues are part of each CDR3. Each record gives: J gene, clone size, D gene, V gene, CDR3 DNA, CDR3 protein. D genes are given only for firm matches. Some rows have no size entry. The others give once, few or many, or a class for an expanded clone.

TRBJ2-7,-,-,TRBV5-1,TGCGCCAGCAGCTTGGCGGGGAGCGACGAGCAGTACTTC,CASSLAGSDEQYF
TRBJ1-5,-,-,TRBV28,TGTGCCAGCAGTCCGAGCGGCCCTTGGCAGCCCCAGCATTTT,CASSPSGPWQPQHF
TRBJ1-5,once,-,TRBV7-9,TGTGCCAGCAGCTTAGGCCAGAATCAGCCCCAGCATTTT,CASSLGQNQPQHF
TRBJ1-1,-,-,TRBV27,TGTGCCAGTAAATTGGGCGTGAACACTGAAGCTTTCTTT,CASKLGVNTEAFF
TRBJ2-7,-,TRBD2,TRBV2,TGTGCCAGCAGGGGACTAGCCTACGAGCAGTACTTC,CASRGLAYEQYF
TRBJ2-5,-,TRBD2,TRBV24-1,TGTGCCACCAGTGACCACTTAGCGGGGGATAAAGAGACCCAGTACTTC,CATSDHLAGDKETQYF
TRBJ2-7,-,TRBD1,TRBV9,TGTGCCAGCAGCGAACGGACAGGATCCTACGAGCAGTACTTC,CASSERTGSYEQYF
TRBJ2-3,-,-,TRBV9,TGTGCCAGCAGCGTAGGGGCGGGGACCACAGATACGCAGTATTTT,CASSVGAGTTDTQYF
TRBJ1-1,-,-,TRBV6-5,TGTGCCAGCAGGGGCACAGGGGAAGCTTTCTTT,CASRGTGEAFF
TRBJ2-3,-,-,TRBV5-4,TGTGCCAGCAGCTTTAGAAGGGACACTAGCACAGATACGCAGTATTTT,CASSFRRDTSTDTQYF